The 16 T cell receptor beta chains given below trace back to one sample, sequenced in a study of metastatic and nonmetastatic thyroid tumors. Via MiXCR, TCRdb re-called the PCR reads. The sample lists 23,000 or so clones; 28% were seen once. No patient had received any treatment before thyroid surgery. What was sequenced was tumor tissue. The receptor set was obtained from a male donor with papillary thyroid cancer or a benign thyroid nodule (not recorded which). Some clones in this sample may be carry-over from other donors' samples.

In its sample, this clone was seen many times. V is TRBV5-4 and J is TRBJ2-3; D might be TRBD1 or TRBD2, each matching 5 bases. The germline V gene encodes CDR1 SGHNT and CDR2 YYREEE (reference sequence). The CDR3 covers 13 residues. Trimming pared 7 bases from V and 3 bases from J, leaving 12 bases between. The CDR3 reads CASGIEGTDTQYF. For the CDR3, the DNA is TGTGCCAGCGGTATTGAGGGGACAGATACGCAGTATTTT.

The chain links TRBV9 to TRBJ2-2; D is undetermined. V was cut by 4 bases and J by 11 bases, with 27 bases left in between. The CDR3 is made up of 17 amino acids. CDR1 is SGDLS and CDR2 is YYNGEE in the germline V gene. CDR3 DNA sequence: TGTGCCAGCAGCCCCTCGACACGGGCGATCGGTTCAAGTGAGCTGTTTTTT. It translates to CASSPSTRAIGSSELFF.

V usage is TRBV5-1 and J usage is TRBJ2-7; D may be TRBD1 (5 bases). CDR3 size: 16 residues. Germline V lookup: CDR1 SGHRS, CDR2 YFSETQ. Trimming removed 6 bases from V and 4 bases from J, with 23 bases in between. CDR3 in amino acids: CASIPSKGSLIYEQYF. Written as DNA, the CDR3 is TGCGCCAGCATCCCATCGAAGGGGTCCCTTATTTACGAGCAGTACTTC.

This clone came up many times. This chain links TRBV6-1 with TRBJ1-5; TRBD1 agrees at 8 bases. Germline V gene data show CDR1 as MNHNS and CDR2 as SASEGT. This CDR3 contains 14 residues. V lost 10 bases and J lost 9; bases outside the gene matches: 14. The CDR3 loop reads CATATGAASVPQHF. For the CDR3, the DNA is TGTGCCACCGCGACAGGGGCAGCTTCGGTGCCCCAGCATTTT.

This clone was counted ten times or more. The V call is TRBV10-3, the J call TRBJ2-1; the D gene is possibly TRBD1 (8 bases). V shed 8 bases and J shed 7 bases, with 15 bases lying between them. This CDR3 region has 13 residues. Looked up from germline, CDR1 is ENHRY and CDR2 is SYGVKD. The CDR3 region has the DNA TGTGCCATCCGGACAGGGAGGGAGAATGAGCAGTTCTTC. This encodes CAIRTGRENEQFF.

V and J are TRBV5-1 and TRBJ1-6; D gene unclear. Trimming pared 5 bases from V and 9 bases from J, leaving 15 bases between. This CDR3 comprises 14 residues. From germline, CDR1 is SGHRS and CDR2 YFSETQ. CDR3 sequence reads: CASRLSLMPSPLHF. CDR3 nucleotides: TGCGCCAGCAGATTGTCATTAATGCCTTCACCCCTCCACTTT. The whole variable domain, filled in from reference TRBV5-1 and TRBJ1-6, reads KAGVTQTPRYLIKTRGQQVTLSCSPISGHRSVSWYQQTPGQGLQFLFEYFSETQRNKGNFPGRFSGRQFSNSRSEMNVSTLELGDSALYLCASRLSLMPSPLHFGNGTRLTVT.

There are a few counts of this clone. V and J are TRBV10-3 and TRBJ2-3, with D possibly being TRBD2 (5 bases). Looked up from germline, CDR1 is ENHRY and CDR2 is SYGVKD. The CDR3 sequence is 14 residues long. Trimming removed 0 bases at V and 8 bases at J, with 12 bases between. CDR3 residues: CAISESGGGSTQYF. Written as DNA, the CDR3 is TGTGCCATCAGTGAGTCGGGTGGAGGTAGTACGCAGTATTTT.

In this sample, this clone turned up once. This chain joins TRBV5-1 and TRBJ1-2; the match to TRBD1 covers 7 bases. With 2 bases clipped from V and 6 bases from J, the junction kept 4 bases outside the gene matches. The length of the CDR3 is 13 residues. CDR1 is SGHRS and CDR2 is YFSETQ in the germline V gene. Written as DNA, the CDR3 is TGCGCCAGCAGCTTTACAGGGGAGAATGGCTACACCTTC. Translation: CASSFTGENGYTF.

The table lists this clone with many counts. This chain uses TRBV28 with TRBJ2-7, with D possibly being TRBD1 (6 bases). Germline CDR1 MDHEN, CDR2 SYDVKM. The length of the CDR3 is 15 residues. Trimming stripped 5 bases from V and 0 bases from J, with 14 bases between. The CDR3 DNA is TGTGCCAGCAGTCCGTGGGACACCGGCTCCTACGAGCAGTACTTC. Protein: CASSPWDTGSYEQYF.

The chain joins TRBV6-2 or TRBV6-3 to TRBJ2-1, with 9 positions matching TRBD2. Germline lookup yields CDR1 MNHEY and CDR2 SVGEGT. CDR3 length equals 17 residues. V dropped 5 bases and J dropped 8; count of bases not matched to a gene: 16. The chain's CDR3 is CASSQGGGSGSRYEQFF. CDR3 nucleotides: TGTGCCAGCAGTCAGGGGGGAGGTAGCGGGAGTAGGTATGAGCAGTTCTTC.

This chain links TRBV20-1 with TRBJ2-5; no firm D call. Trimming removed 3 bases from V and 1 base from J, with 9 bases in between. This CDR3 comprises 13 residues. In germline, CDR1 is DFQATT, CDR2 SNEGSKA (reference sequence). CDR3: CSASPSLQETQYF. The CDR3 DNA reads TGCAGTGCTAGTCCCAGTCTCCAAGAGACCCAGTACTTC.

The sample holds many counts of this clone. The V and J genes are TRBV27 and TRBJ1-1; possibly TRBD1 for D (5 bases). V was trimmed by 8 bases and J by 0 bases, leaving 16 bases between them. This CDR3 has 15 amino acids. Per germline, CDR1 MNHEY and CDR2 SMNVEV (reference sequence). DNA of the CDR3: TGTGCCAGCTTGGGGGTCGGGGTAGTGAACACTGAAGCTTTCTTT. Its translation is CASLGVGVVNTEAFF.

Relative to its sample, this clone is medium-sized. The chain couples TRBV5-1 to TRBJ2-1; no clear D gene. The ends were cut back, 7 bases at V and 0 bases at J, with 17 bases in the middle. The CDR3 is 16 amino acids. Germline CDR1 SGHRS, CDR2 YFSETQ. CDR3 nucleotide sequence: TGCGCCAGCCTCCCAGAACCACGGAACTCCTACAATGAGCAGTTCTTC. This gives the protein CASLPEPRNSYNEQFF. Drawing the rest from reference TRBV5-1 and TRBJ2-1, the complete variable domain is KAGVTQTPRYLIKTRGQQVTLSCSPISGHRSVSWYQQTPGQGLQFLFEYFSETQRNKGNFPGRFSGRQFSNSRSEMNVSTLELGDSALYLCASLPEPRNSYNEQFFGPGTRLTVL.

The V call is TRBV13, the J call TRBJ1-2, with 8 bases that match TRBD1. CDR1 and CDR2 (germline): PRHDT, FYEKMQ (reference sequence). The CDR3 loop spans 13 amino acids. The V segment lost 6 bases and the J segment 4 bases; nucleotides outside the gene matches: 4. The chain's CDR3 is CASSPGQGYGYTF. Written as DNA, the CDR3 is TGTGCCAGCAGTCCCGGACAGGGCTATGGCTACACCTTC.

This sequence joins TRBV7-6 and TRBJ2-7; TRBD1 aligns across 7 bases. From germline, CDR1 is SGHVS and CDR2 FNYEAQ. Trimming took 2 bases from V and 2 from J; bases not matched to a gene: 3. The CDR3 loop spans 14 amino acids. The CDR3 region is CASSLYQGAYEQYF. The CDR3 nucleotides read TGTGCCAGCAGCTTATACCAGGGGGCCTACGAGCAGTACTTC.

This clone was counted many times. This sequence joins TRBV4-2 and TRBJ2-1; weak D call: TRBD2 (6 bases). Germline V gene sequence: CDR1 LGHNA, CDR2 YNFKEQ. The CDR3 is 19 residues long. The V and J ends lost 4 bases and 7 bases respectively, with 29 bases between them. The CDR3 DNA reads as TGTGCCAGCAGCCCCCGGGAGTCTTTGGGGATGAACCGTCAAAATGAGCAGTTCTTC. Protein: CASSPRESLGMNRQNEQFF.